A selection of T cell receptor beta chains follows, all from one sample in a study of Ad26.COV2.S vaccination and SARS-CoV-2 variants. Clones were sequenced by immunoSEQ multiplex PCR, and TCRdb holds only the in-frame ones, with some missing. The data show roughly 700,000 clones, with 80% to 90% seen just once and around 1.5% held by the top ten. The sequenced sample was peripheral blood, obtained in a trial of Ad26.COV2.S vaccine versus placebo. These receptor sequences come from a person between 18 and 60 years old who received the Ad26.COV2.S COVID-19 vaccine or a placebo. The CDR3 runs from the conserved cysteine through the conserved F or W. Each record gives: D gene, clone size, J gene, V gene, CDR3 DNA, CDR3 protein. The D gene is left open where the match is weak. Size is stated for part of the rows, as once, few or many counts, or as a class when the clone is expanded.

NA,NA,TRBJ2-6,TRBV9,TGTGCCAGCAGCGGAATGAGCTCTGGGGCCAACGTCCTGACTTTC,CASSGMSSGANVLTF
NA,once,TRBJ2-5,TRBV10-1,TGCGCCAGCAGTGATCGCAGGGGAAAAGAGACCCAGTACTTC,CASSDRRGKETQYF
TRBD2,NA,TRBJ2-2,TRBV4-3,TGCGCCAGCAGCCAGAATTATTGGGAGGGAACCGGGGAGCTGTTTTTT,CASSQNYWEGTGELFF
TRBD2,NA,TRBJ2-1,TRBV5-1,TGCGCCAGCAGTAATCGATCGGCGGGAGGGCCGAATGAGCAGTTCTTC,CASSNRSAGGPNEQFF
TRBD1,NA,TRBJ2-3,TRBV2,TGTGCCACCACACAGGGGGAAAGGGAGAGAGATACGCAGTATTTT,CATTQGERERDTQYF
NA,NA,TRBJ2-3,TRBV10-3,TGTGCCATCAGTGGGCTACCAGGGAGAGGGACAGATACGCAGTATTTT,CAISGLPGRGTDTQYF
NA,NA,TRBJ1-4,TRBV24-1,TGTGCCACCAGTGATCCTCGCCAGGGTCAATTGTTTTTT,CATSDPRQGQLFF
NA,once,TRBJ1-6,TRBV21-1,TGTGCCAGCAGCAAGCACAGGGGGAGCTCACCCCTCCACTTT,CASSKHRGSSPLHF
TRBD2,once,TRBJ2-5,TRBV18,TGTGCCAGCTCGGGCGGGAGCCAAGAGACCCAGTACTTC,CASSGGSQETQYF
TRBD1,NA,TRBJ1-3,TRBV5-1,TGCGCCAGCAGCCCCGGGACAGGGGGAAACACCATATATTTT,CASSPGTGGNTIYF
TRBD1,NA,TRBJ1-5,TRBV2,TGTGCCAGCAGTGAACGGGGACAGGGGTCCAAAGGGGGTCAGCCCCAGCATTTT,CASSERGQGSKGGQPQHF
TRBD1,NA,TRBJ1-1,TRBV19,TGTGCCAGTAGTATTCAGGGGGCGGTTGAAGCTTTCTTT,CASSIQGAVEAFF
TRBD2,NA,TRBJ2-1,TRBV7-8,TGTGCCAGCAGCTTGGGACTAGCGGGAGCGAGTGAGCAGTTCTTC,CASSLGLAGASEQFF
TRBD1,NA,TRBJ1-1,TRBV7-2,TGTGCCAGCAGCCCCGACAGGGCTTTCTACACTGAAGCTTTCTTT,CASSPDRAFYTEAFF
NA,NA,TRBJ1-5,TRBV7-9,TGTGCCAGCAGCTCCGGAACCCGATCGGGCAATCAGCCCCAGCATTTT,CASSSGTRSGNQPQHF
TRBD1,NA,TRBJ2-5,TRBV10-1,TGCGCCAGCAGTACCGGGACAGCCCAAGAGACCCAGTACTTC,CASSTGTAQETQYF
NA,NA,TRBJ2-3,TRBV7-8,TGTGCCAGCAGCTACCCCACAGATACGCAGTATTTT,CASSYPTDTQYF
TRBD2,NA,TRBJ2-2,TRBV6-4,TGTGCCAGCAGTGACTCAGCGGGGGGGCACACCGGGGAGCTGTTTTTT,CASSDSAGGHTGELFF
TRBD1,NA,TRBJ2-3,TRBV2,TGTGCCAGCAGCCGGACAGGGATGGGAACAGATACGCAGTATTTT,CASSRTGMGTDTQYF
NA,NA,TRBJ1-5,TRBV5-1,TGCGCCAGCAGCCTGGGCGGTGGGGGGCCCAATCAGCCCCAGCATTTT,CASSLGGGGPNQPQHF
NA,NA,TRBJ1-2,TRBV30,TGTGCCTGGATGGGGGGTGGCGGCTACACCTTC,CAWMGGGGYTF
NA,once,TRBJ1-1,TRBV9,TGTGCCAGCAGCCCCCGACAGTTGAACACTGAAGCTTTCTTT,CASSPRQLNTEAFF
NA,NA,TRBJ2-3,TRBV4-2,TGTGCCAGCAGCCAAGAAACCCGGGGAGGCCTGGATACGCAGTATTTT,CASSQETRGGLDTQYF
NA,NA,TRBJ1-4,TRBV15,TGTGCCACCAGCCGGGACCCTACAACTAATGAAAAACTGTTTTTT,CATSRDPTTNEKLFF
NA,NA,TRBJ2-1,TRBV13,TGTGCCAGCAGCACACGGGGCCCGGGGGAGCAGTTCTTC,CASSTRGPGEQFF
NA,NA,TRBJ2-5,TRBV5-6,TGTGCCAGCAGCTTGGCCGAGGATGGTCCTAGGTACTTC,CASSLAEDGPRYF
TRBD2,NA,TRBJ2-7,TRBV25-1,TGTGCCAGCAGTGAGGTTTTAGCGGGAGACGAGCAGTACTTC,CASSEVLAGDEQYF
NA,NA,TRBJ2-5,TRBV15,TGTGCCACCAGCAGAGATCTAGACAGCCAAGAGACCCAGTACTTC,CATSRDLDSQETQYF
NA,NA,TRBJ2-2,TRBV5-1,TGCGCCAGCAGCTTGGAGGCGGGAACTATGAACACCGGGGAGCTGTTTTTT,CASSLEAGTMNTGELFF
NA,NA,TRBJ1-5,TRBV4-2,TGTGCCAGCAGCCAAGTTGGTCAGCCCCAGCATTTT,CASSQVGQPQHF
TRBD2,NA,TRBJ2-2,TRBV7-2,TGTGCCAGCAGCCCTAGCGGGGGGGCTTGGGACACCGGGGAGCTGTTTTTT,CASSPSGGAWDTGELFF
NA,once,TRBJ1-1,TRBV29-1,TGCAGCGTTCCCGAGGTTAGGAACACTGAAGCTTTCTTT,CSVPEVRNTEAFF
NA,once,TRBJ2-3,TRBV24-1,TGTGCCACCAGTGATTCTAGGGGGAGCACAGATACGCAGTATTTT,CATSDSRGSTDTQYF
NA,NA,TRBJ2-3,TRBV5-1,TGCGCCAGCACAAGACTAACGACAGATACGCAGTATTTT,CASTRLTTDTQYF
NA,NA,TRBJ1-3,TRBV6-5,TGTGCCAGCAGTTTGTCGGACACTGGAAACACCATATATTTT,CASSLSDTGNTIYF
TRBD1,NA,TRBJ1-4,TRBV19,TGTGCCAGTACCGTGGGACAGCTGTCTGAAAAACTGTTTTTT,CASTVGQLSEKLFF
TRBD1,NA,TRBJ1-1,TRBV5-4,TGTGCCAGCAGTCGGGACAGGAACACTGAAGCTTTCTTT,CASSRDRNTEAFF
TRBD2,once,TRBJ2-3,TRBV7-9,TGTGCCAGCAGCCCCCGGACTAGCGGCACAGATACGCAGTATTTT,CASSPRTSGTDTQYF
NA,NA,TRBJ2-7,TRBV2,TGTGCCAGTCTCTCTGACAGGGCCGCGGGGGGCGAGCAGTACTTC,CASLSDRAAGGEQYF
NA,NA,TRBJ2-3,TRBV6-5,TGTGCCAGCAGTTACTCCGGGGCCTCACCCCCTGGCACGCAGTATTTT,CASSYSGASPPGTQYF
NA,few,TRBJ2-7,TRBV27,NA,CASSSSGGPLYEQYF
TRBD1,NA,TRBJ1-4,TRBV3-1/TRBV3-2,TGTGCCAGCAGCCAAGATCAGACAGGGGCGGCTAATGAAAAACTGTTTTTT,CASSQDQTGAANEKLFF
NA,NA,TRBJ1-2,TRBV6-5,TGTGCCAGCAGTTATTTCAGGGGTAAAGCTAACTATGGCTACACCTTC,CASSYFRGKANYGYTF
TRBD2,NA,TRBJ2-1,TRBV5-4,TGTGCCAGCAGCTTGGAACTAGCGCGAAATGAGCAGTTCTTC,CASSLELARNEQFF
TRBD2,NA,TRBJ2-3,TRBV12-5,TGTGCTAGTGGTTTGAGTAGCGGGGGGGCCGCAGATACGCAGTATTTT,CASGLSSGGAADTQYF
NA,NA,TRBJ2-7,TRBV5-6,TGTGCCAGCAGCCCTCCCCACTCCTACGAGCAGTACTTC,CASSPPHSYEQYF
NA,NA,TRBJ2-3,TRBV9,TGTGCCAGCAGCGTAGCCCCCACAGCGGGTTACACAGATACGCAGTATTTT,CASSVAPTAGYTDTQYF
TRBD2,NA,TRBJ2-1,TRBV24-1,TGTGCCACCAGTGCAACTAGCGGGAGACGCAATGAGCAGTTCTTC,CATSATSGRRNEQFF
NA,NA,TRBJ1-1,TRBV10-3,TGTGCCATCAGTGACAGACTGCCGAACACTGAAGCTTTCTTT,CAISDRLPNTEAFF
TRBD1,NA,TRBJ1-1,TRBV25-1,TGTGCCAGCCGTTCCGGGACAGGGGGCAAAGCTTTCTTT,CASRSGTGGKAFF
TRBD2,NA,TRBJ2-7,TRBV27,TGTGCCAGCGCGGCGGGAGGGCTTTACGAGCAGTACTTC,CASAAGGLYEQYF
TRBD2,once,TRBJ2-1,TRBV5-1,TGCGCCAGCAGCTCCGGGGGGGCTATCTACAATGAGCAGTTCTTC,CASSSGGAIYNEQFF